This TCR beta chain appears in the sequencing data of a study of blood T cell repertoires in COVID-19. About the research overall: There were acute and convalescent COVID-19 samples, and they came from the United States, Italy and Spain. PBMCs, B-cell-depleted T cells, or T cells provided the cDNA or gDNA that made up the material.

The CDR3 sequence is 16 residues long. The germline gives CDR1 KGHDR, CDR2 SFDVKD. V lost 3 bases to trimming and J lost 3 bases, with 15 bases between them. Methods used by the authors: Amplification with reference gene primers provided the estimates of nucleated cell counts. Profiling relied on immunoSEQ multiplex PCR, and the TCRdb table lists in-frame clones only, not all of them. The DNA gave D and trimming, while V, J and clone size come from that table. This table has under 150,000 clones, around 84% appearing once. Input material: peripheral blood. The chain uses TRBV24-1 and TRBJ2-3; tentative D call: TRBD1 (7 bases). The receptor's source is a woman aged 50 to 60 with acute or convalescent COVID-19. CDR3 residues: CATSDPTRGATDTQYF. The CDR3 DNA sequence: TGTGCCACCAGTGATCCTACCAGGGGGGCGACAGATACGCAGTATTTT.